This is a list of T cell receptor beta chains from one sample in a study of cytotoxic CD8 clonotypes in ibrutinib-treated CLL. Only in-frame clones appear in the TCRdb table, and some are missing; sequencing was by immunoSEQ multiplex PCR. In the table there are 97,000 or so clones, almost 80% of which are singletons. The sample here was PBMCs, taken after 12 months of ibrutinib treatment. All receptors derive from a human donor with chronic lymphocytic leukemia. Both conserved end residues are part of each CDR3. The D gene is left open where the match is weak. The size entry is marked missing in some rows and otherwise reads once, few, many or a size class.

TRBV6-1	.	TRBJ1-2	.	TGTGCCAGCAGCAGACACCCAGAAGAGGGCTACACCTTC	CASSRHPEEGYTF
TRBV27	.	TRBJ2-2	.	TGTGCCAGCAGTCGTCCGGGGGGGGAGCTGTTTTTT	CASSRPGGELFF
TRBV30	.	TRBJ1-5	TRBD1	TGTGCCTGGAGGCTCGGGACAGGGGGCAATCAGCCCCAGCATTTT	CAWRLGTGGNQPQHF
TRBV18	.	TRBJ1-1	TRBD1	TGTGCCAGCTCCCCGACAGGGTTGGCTGAAGCTTTCTTT	CASSPTGLAEAFF
TRBV30	.	TRBJ2-1	.	TGTGCCTGGAGTGCGACTAGCAATGAGCAGTTCTTC	CAWSATSNEQFF
TRBV28	.	TRBJ2-3	.	TGTGCCAGCAGCCCTACAGGGACCGATACGCAGTATTTT	CASSPTGTDTQYF
TRBV2	.	TRBJ2-1	.	TGTGCCAGCAGCCCCGGGAGCCAGCCCAATGAGCAGTTCTTC	CASSPGSQPNEQFF
TRBV6-1	.	TRBJ1-6	.	TGTGCCAGCAACGGCAACAGGGACCTCCACTTT	CASNGNRDLHF
TRBV19	.	TRBJ1-2	.	TGTGCCAGTAGTATAGATCTGAAGCTCAGTGGCTACACCTTC	CASSIDLKLSGYTF
TRBV15	.	TRBJ1-2	TRBD1	TGTGCCACCCCCGGACAGGGAGTTCGGTATGGCTACACCTTC	CATPGQGVRYGYTF
TRBV7-2	.	TRBJ1-1	TRBD1	TGTGCCAGCAGCTCCCGACAGGGAGCCTATGAAGCTTTCTTT	CASSSRQGAYEAFF
TRBV25-1	.	TRBJ2-1	.	TGTGCCAGCAGTGATGCGAAGGGTGAGCAGTTCTTC	CASSDAKGEQFF
TRBV4-2	.	TRBJ1-6	.	TGTGCCAGCAGCCAAGAGACACGGAATTCACCCCTCCACTTT	CASSQETRNSPLHF
TRBV6-5	.	TRBJ1-5	.	TGTGCCAGCAGTTATATCGGTAGCAATCAGCCCCAGCATTTT	CASSYIGSNQPQHF
TRBV2	.	TRBJ2-7	TRBD1	TGTGCCAGCAGTGAAGTGCGACAGGGGCCCTACGAGCAGTACTTC	CASSEVRQGPYEQYF
TRBV7-2	few	TRBJ2-6	TRBD1	TGTGCCAGCAGCTGGACAGGGACAGGGGCCAACGTCCTGACTTTC	CASSWTGTGANVLTF
TRBV21-1	.	TRBJ2-7	.	TGTGCCAGCAGCAAAGCGAACAGACATTACTACGAGCAGTACTTC	CASSKANRHYYEQYF
TRBV6-5	.	TRBJ1-5	TRBD1	TGTGCCAGCAGTTCCAGGACAGGGCACCAGCATTTT	CASSSRTGHQHF
TRBV4-2	.	TRBJ2-1	.	TGTGCCAGCAGCAAACGCGGGACGGAGAGCTCCTACAATGAGCAGTTCTTC	CASSKRGTESSYNEQFF
TRBV9	.	TRBJ2-5	.	TGTGCCAGCAGCCCCCAAAGAGGCGGTTGGGAGACCCAGTACTTC	CASSPQRGGWETQYF
TRBV2	.	TRBJ1-1	TRBD1	TGTGCCAGCAGTGAACGGGGACAGTTAGCTTTCTTT	CASSERGQLAFF
TRBV9	once	TRBJ1-2	.	TGTGCCAGCAGCGGGTTTGGAGCGTCGCGGGCTAACTATGGCTACACCTTC	CASSGFGASRANYGYTF
TRBV6-5	.	TRBJ1-6	TRBD1	TGTGCCAGCAGTCAACAGGGGGCACGGTCACCCCTCCACTTT	CASSQQGARSPLHF
TRBV7-7	.	TRBJ2-2	.	TGTGCCAGCAGCCCTCAGGGGAACACCGGGGAGCTGTTTTTT	CASSPQGNTGELFF
TRBV7-2	.	TRBJ1-3	.	TGTGCCAGCAGCTTAGCGTCAGGTACTGGAAACACCATATATTTT	CASSLASGTGNTIYF
TRBV6-1	.	TRBJ2-7	.	TGTGCCAGCAGATTCGACAGAGGGGACGAGCAGTACTTC	CASRFDRGDEQYF
TRBV5-4	.	TRBJ2-1	.	TGTGCCAGCAGCTTGGAGGGCTTGGAGCAGTTCTTC	CASSLEGLEQFF
TRBV14	once	TRBJ2-7	TRBD1	TGTGCCAGCAGCCTGATCTGGACAGGGGTAATCAACGAGCAGTACTTC	CASSLIWTGVINEQYF
TRBV5-6	.	TRBJ2-7	.	TGTGCCAGCAGCCGAATCCAGGACGGGGCCTACGAGCAGTACTTC	CASSRIQDGAYEQYF
TRBV9	.	TRBJ2-3	.	TGTGCCAGCAGCGTTATAGCGTGGGCAGATACGCAGTATTTT	CASSVIAWADTQYF
TRBV15	.	TRBJ2-5	TRBD1	TGTGCCACCAGCAGGAAAGGGACAGGCTCAGAGACCCAGTACTTC	CATSRKGTGSETQYF
TRBV6-1	.	TRBJ2-5	.	TGTGCCACCAATCCCCCCTGGAAAGAGACCCAGTACTTC	CATNPPWKETQYF
TRBV9	.	TRBJ2-7	TRBD1	TGTGCCAGCAGCGTCCAACAGGGGAGCTCCTACGAGCAGTACTTC	CASSVQQGSSYEQYF
TRBV5-1	.	TRBJ1-4	.	TGCGCCAGCAGCTTGGGGGCTGGGACTAATGAAAAACTGTTTTTT	CASSLGAGTNEKLFF
TRBV19	once	TRBJ1-6	.	TGTGCCAGTAGTATGACAGGAACTCTCTTAGCGGATTCACCCCTCCACTTT	CASSMTGTLLADSPLHF
TRBV6-1	few	TRBJ2-7	.	TGTGCCAGCAGTGCTCCTGCAGCCTACGAGCAGTACTTC	CASSAPAAYEQYF
TRBV30	.	TRBJ1-3	.	TGTGCCTGGAGTGGGGACAAGCCTGGAAACACCATATATTTT	CAWSGDKPGNTIYF
TRBV14	.	TRBJ2-3	.	TGTGCCAGCAGCCAAGTGGGCGGGGGCCCGCCGTATTTT	CASSQVGGGPPYF
TRBV5-4	.	TRBJ2-1	.	TGTGCCAGCAGCTTGGGTCAGGTCTCCTACAATGAGCAGTTCTTC	CASSLGQVSYNEQFF
TRBV14	few	TRBJ1-1	TRBD1	TGTGCCAGCAGTCCCAGGACAGGGCCTAACACTGAAGCTTTCTTT	CASSPRTGPNTEAFF
TRBV5-4	.	TRBJ1-2	.	TGTGCCAGCAGCTTACGGGATAACTATGGCTACACCTTC	CASSLRDNYGYTF
TRBV29-1	.	TRBJ1-3	.	TGCAGCGTAGCGGGACAAGGTGGGGACTCTGGAAACACCATATATTTT	CSVAGQGGDSGNTIYF
TRBV25-1	.	TRBJ2-7	.	TGTGCCAGCAAGACTGGGGACCCAAGGACCTCCTACGAGCAGTACTTC	CASKTGDPRTSYEQYF
TRBV27	.	TRBJ2-3	TRBD2	TGTGCCAGCAGTTTGCGGGGGGGCCGGGATACGCAGTATTTT	CASSLRGGRDTQYF
TRBV6-5	.	TRBJ2-1	.	TGTGCCAGCAGGCCCGACTCCAGTAGGGGTGAGCAGTTCTTC	CASRPDSSRGEQFF
TRBV6-1	.	TRBJ2-3	.	TGTGCCAGCACGGGCGGGTTACCCACAGATACGCAGTATTTT	CASTGGLPTDTQYF
TRBV5-1	many	TRBJ2-2	.	TGCGCCAAGGGGGAGCTGTTTTTT	CAKGELFF
TRBV29-1	.	TRBJ2-3	TRBD1	TGCAGCGTTGACCCAGGACAGGCATATACGCAGTATTTT	CSVDPGQAYTQYF
TRBV30	.	TRBJ2-1	.	TGTGCCTGGAGTAGAGGACAGCTTAATGAGCAGTTCTTC	CAWSRGQLNEQFF
TRBV30	.	TRBJ2-1	.	TGTGCCAGAGCCGCTGGAACGAGTAATCAGCAGTTCTTC	CARAAGTSNQQFF
TRBV19	.	TRBJ2-1	.	TGTGCCAGTAGAAACGGAAGGGGGAGCTCCTACAATGAGCAGTTCTTC	CASRNGRGSSYNEQFF
TRBV7-8	.	TRBJ1-3	.	TGTGCCAGCAGCTTAATCCGTCAGGGCCTCTCTGGAAACACCATATATTTT	CASSLIRQGLSGNTIYF
TRBV25-1	.	TRBJ1-5	.	TGTGCCAGCAGTGAATCCAGGGTACATCAGCCCCAGCATTTT	CASSESRVHQPQHF
TRBV5-1	.	TRBJ1-1	TRBD1	TGCGCCAGCAGCGGGGGACAGTTGAACACTGAAGCTTTCTTT	CASSGGQLNTEAFF